These T cell receptor beta chains were read from a single sample in a study of STAT3 mutations in large granular lymphocyte leukemia. Measured with immunoSEQ multiplex PCR; TCRdb has only the in-frame clones, and not every one. The sample gives approximately 45,000 clones, about three quarters of which show up once; around 0.43% is in the top ten. The sample taken for sequencing was PBMCs. The receptor set was obtained from a human donor with T large granular lymphocyte leukemia. Some clones in this sample may be carry-over from other donors' samples. The conserved cysteine and the conserved F or W are not part of the CDR3 here. Size is omitted from some rows. Given values are once, few, many or a class for expanded clones.

j_call	v_call	clone_size	cdr3_aa
TRBJ2-2	TRBV27	NA	ASKDGFNTGELF
TRBJ2-3	TRBV5-1	NA	ASSTAKLAGGRRTDTQY
TRBJ1-1	TRBV20-1	NA	SASFTEAF
TRBJ1-2	TRBV7-8	NA	ASSPRTGRDYGYT
TRBJ2-1	TRBV5-1	NA	ASSRSSEGLGNEQF
TRBJ2-6	TRBV6-5	NA	ASSSPAVGANVLT
TRBJ2-7	TRBV7-2	once	ASSYQQGIGEQY
TRBJ2-5	TRBV6-5	NA	ASSYSITSYQETQY
TRBJ2-3	TRBV5-1	NA	ASSLQGLTISTDTQY
TRBJ2-7	TRBV4-3	NA	ASSQDASGGALSYEQY
TRBJ1-5	TRBV4-1	NA	ASSQEGKDQPQH
TRBJ1-1	TRBV28	NA	ASSRYRQTSNTEAF
TRBJ1-6	TRBV27	NA	ASSLRGYAADYNSPLH
TRBJ1-2	TRBV4-1	NA	ASSQVGRADYGYT
TRBJ2-1	TRBV28	NA	ASSSGQGSYNEQF
TRBJ2-1	TRBV6-1	NA	ASSTTGEKYNEQF
TRBJ2-3	TRBV15	NA	ATSSLQGSVDTQY
TRBJ2-1	TRBV4-3	NA	ASSQVPGTSDSYNEQF
TRBJ1-1	TRBV5-1	NA	ASSSQGVDTEAF
TRBJ1-5	TRBV6-5	NA	ASSFNAGAYQPQH
TRBJ1-5	TRBV6-6	once	ASSYLGQPQH
TRBJ2-2	TRBV7-2	NA	ASSSLDRVVPGELF
TRBJ2-1	TRBV7-5	NA	VRSLVSCPRAMYNEQF
TRBJ2-3	TRBV27	NA	ASSPTVTDTQY
TRBJ1-5	TRBV15	NA	ATSRDRYQPQH
TRBJ2-3	TRBV5-4	NA	ASSLQRGGTDTQY
TRBJ2-7	TRBV5-1	NA	ASSLGQGLNEQY
TRBJ1-2	TRBV5-5	NA	ASSLIPPYGYT
TRBJ2-3	TRBV2	once	ASLPWGTDTQY
TRBJ1-2	TRBV5-1	few	ASSFQGIGGYT
TRBJ1-1	TRBV18	NA	ASSPRSGIHTEAF
TRBJ1-1	TRBV5-4	NA	ASSLGGGGEAF
TRBJ2-2	TRBV18	NA	ASRLPGAATGELF
TRBJ1-1	TRBV5-4	NA	ASSAPGQGHTEAF
TRBJ2-2	TRBV6-6	NA	ASRRTGVHPGELF
TRBJ1-2	TRBV7-2	NA	ASTRTAYWRGYT
TRBJ2-3	TRBV6-1	few	ATDGDHTDTQY
TRBJ1-2	TRBV25-1	once	ASSAPGRYYGYT
TRBJ1-6	TRBV19	NA	ASSISSSYNSPLH
TRBJ2-1	TRBV29-1	NA	SVVSLAGLSYNEQF
TRBJ2-1	TRBV10-3	NA	ATTGTSSLEQF
TRBJ2-1	TRBV6-1	NA	ASSAGTSVYNEQF
TRBJ2-7	TRBV28	NA	ASTHSGLSYEQY
TRBJ1-1	TRBV6-4	NA	ASSVSQQTEAF
TRBJ2-4	TRBV5-6	NA	ASRPRASGGAKNIQY
TRBJ1-2	TRBV7-9	NA	ASSSGTGGVGYT